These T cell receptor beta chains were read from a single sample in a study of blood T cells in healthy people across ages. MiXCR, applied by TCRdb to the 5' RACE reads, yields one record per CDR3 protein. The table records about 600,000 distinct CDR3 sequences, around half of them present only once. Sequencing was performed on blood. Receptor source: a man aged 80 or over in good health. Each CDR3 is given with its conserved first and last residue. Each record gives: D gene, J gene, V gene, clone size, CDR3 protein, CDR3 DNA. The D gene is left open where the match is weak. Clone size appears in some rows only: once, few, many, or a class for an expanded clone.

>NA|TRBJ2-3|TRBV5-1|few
CASSPRDSLITDTQYF
TGCGCCAGCAGCCCTCGGGACTCCCTCATCACAGATACGCAGTATTTT
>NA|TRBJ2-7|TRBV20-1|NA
CSARGRTTAYEQYF
TGCAGTGCTAGGGGACGGACAACCGCCTACGAGCAGTACTTC
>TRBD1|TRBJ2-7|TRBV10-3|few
CAIRETGTMGEQYF
TGTGCCATCAGGGAGACAGGGACGATGGGTGAGCAGTACTTC
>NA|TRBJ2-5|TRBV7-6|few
CASSLNRQRETQYF
TGTGCCAGCAGCTTAAACAGGCAGAGGGAGACCCAGTACTTC
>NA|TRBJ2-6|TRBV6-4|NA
CASSDSLGAGANVLTF
TGTGCCAGCAGTGACTCGTTAGGGGCTGGGGCCAACGTCCTGACTTTC
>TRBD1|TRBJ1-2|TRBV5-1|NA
CASSPGTASNYGYTF
TGCGCCAGCAGCCCCGGGACAGCTTCTAACTATGGCTACACCTTC
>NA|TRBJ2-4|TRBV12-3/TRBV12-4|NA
CASSFVGFRQYF
TGTGCCAGCAGTTTCGTCGGGTTTCGGCAGTACTTC
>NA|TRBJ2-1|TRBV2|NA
CASQGTPYNEQFF
TGTGCCAGTCAGGGGACTCCATACAATGAGCAGTTCTTC
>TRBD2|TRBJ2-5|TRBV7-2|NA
CASSPRLADGGETQYF
TGTGCCAGCAGCCCGAGACTAGCTGATGGGGGAGAGACCCAGTACTTC
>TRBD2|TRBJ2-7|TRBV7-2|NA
CASSSAGPYEQYF
TGTGCCAGCAGCTCAGCGGGGCCTTACGAGCAGTACTTC
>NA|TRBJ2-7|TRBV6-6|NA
CASSPSRDSYEQYF
TGTGCCAGCAGTCCCAGCAGAGATTCCTACGAGCAGTACTTC
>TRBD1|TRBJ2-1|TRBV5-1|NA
CASSETGTGGHNEQFF
TGCGCCAGCAGCGAGACCGGGACAGGGGGACACAATGAGCAGTTCTTC
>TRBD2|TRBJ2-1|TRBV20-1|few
CRMAGGRDEQFF
TGCAGAATGGCGGGAGGGAGGGATGAGCAGTTCTTC
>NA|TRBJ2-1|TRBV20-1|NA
CSARDQGGLDNEQFF
TGCAGTGCTAGAGATCAGGGGGGGCTCGACAATGAGCAGTTCTTC
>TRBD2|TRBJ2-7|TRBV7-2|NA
CASSRGTSSDEQYF
TGTGCCAGCAGCCGAGGGACTAGCAGCGACGAGCAGTACTTC
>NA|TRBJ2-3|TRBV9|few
CASSSEVRGGTQYF
TGTGCCAGCAGCTCCGAGGTCAGGGGAGGTACGCAGTATTTT
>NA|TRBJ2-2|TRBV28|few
CASSFRAGPGELFF
TGTGCCAGCAGCTTCCGAGCGGGCCCCGGGGAGCTGTTTTTT
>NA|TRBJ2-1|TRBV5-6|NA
CASSPPWGDEQFF
TGTGCCAGCAGCCCCCCCTGGGGCGATGAGCAGTTCTTC
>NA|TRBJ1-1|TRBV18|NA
CASSPRARGTEAFF
TGTGCCAGCTCACCCAGGGCGAGGGGTACTGAAGCTTTCTTT
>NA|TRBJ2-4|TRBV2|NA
CASSVFQSEGNIQYF
TGTGCCAGCAGTGTTTTTCAGAGTGAGGGAAACATTCAGTACTTC
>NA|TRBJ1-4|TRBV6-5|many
CASRQGLGHEKLFF
TGTGCCAGCAGACAGGGACTGGGGCATGAAAAACTGTTTTTT
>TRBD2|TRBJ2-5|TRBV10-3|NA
CAISEKWVGAGPQETQYF
TGTGCCATCAGCGAAAAATGGGTGGGAGCGGGGCCCCAAGAGACCCAGTACTTC
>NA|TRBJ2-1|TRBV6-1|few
CASKTPGIVYNEQFF
TGTGCCAGCAAAACCCCAGGGATTGTCTACAATGAGCAGTTCTTC
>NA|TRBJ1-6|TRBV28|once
CASSSGATSGPSSYNSPLHF
TGTGCCAGCAGTTCTGGGGCAACTTCGGGGCCCAGCTCCTATAATTCACCCCTCCACTTT
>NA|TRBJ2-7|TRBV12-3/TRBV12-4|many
CASTAAMGYEQYF
TGTGCCAGCACTGCAGCGATGGGCTACGAGCAGTACTTC
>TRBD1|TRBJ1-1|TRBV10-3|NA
CAIRIRGLETEAFF
TGTGCCATCAGAATAAGGGGGCTCGAAACTGAAGCTTTCTTT
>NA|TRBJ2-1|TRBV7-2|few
CASNGGPSSYNEQFF
TGTGCCAGCAACGGCGGGCCCAGCTCCTACAATGAGCAGTTCTTC
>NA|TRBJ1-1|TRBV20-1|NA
CSAKGVPEAFF
TGCAGTGCTAAAGGGGTTCCTGAAGCTTTCTTT
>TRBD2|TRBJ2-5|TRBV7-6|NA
CASSHGLAGQETQYF
TGTGCTAGCAGCCACGGACTAGCGGGCCAAGAGACCCAGTACTTC
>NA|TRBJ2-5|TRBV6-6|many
CASSYVQGTQYF
TGTGCCAGCAGTTACGTCCAGGGGACCCAGTACTTC
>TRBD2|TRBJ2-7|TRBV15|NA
CATSREASGRAHEQYF
TGTGCCACCAGCAGAGAAGCTAGCGGGAGGGCCCACGAGCAGTACTTC
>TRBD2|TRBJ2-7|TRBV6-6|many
CASTLERGASYEQYF
TGTGCCAGCACCCTAGAGCGGGGGGCCTCCTACGAGCAGTACTTC
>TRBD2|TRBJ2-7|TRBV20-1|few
CSASGGTSYEQYF
TGCAGTGCTAGCGGGGGGACCTCCTACGAGCAGTACTTC
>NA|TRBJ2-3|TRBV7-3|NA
CASSPSPGTDTQYF
TGTGCCAGCAGCCCCTCGCCAGGGACAGATACGCAGTATTTT
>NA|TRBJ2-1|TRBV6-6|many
CASSPPWVDGSPNEQFF
TGTGCCAGCAGCCCCCCCTGGGTCGACGGGAGTCCCAATGAGCAGTTCTTC
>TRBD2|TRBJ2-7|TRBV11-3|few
CANSLFGGLAGGLPSSYEQYF
TGTGCCAACAGCTTATTCGGGGGGCTAGCGGGAGGACTTCCAAGCTCCTACGAGCAGTACTTC
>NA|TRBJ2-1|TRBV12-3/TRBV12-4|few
CASMMVTGEQFF
TGTGCCAGCATGATGGTTACGGGTGAGCAGTTCTTC
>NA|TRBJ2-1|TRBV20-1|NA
CSATSRGNEQFF
TGCAGCGCCACGTCCAGGGGCAATGAGCAGTTCTTC
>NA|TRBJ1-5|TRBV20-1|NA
CSASRGGGNQPQHF
TGCAGTGCCTCTCGTGGCGGGGGCAATCAGCCCCAGCATTTT
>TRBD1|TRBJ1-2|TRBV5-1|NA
CASSEYRGRGYGYTF
TGCGCCAGCAGCGAATACAGGGGGCGTGGGTATGGCTACACCTTC
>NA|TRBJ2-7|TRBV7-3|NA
CASSLTGADEQYF
TGTGCCAGCAGCTTAACAGGGGCGGACGAGCAGTACTTC
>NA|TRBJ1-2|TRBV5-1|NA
CASSLGGTSYGYTF
TGCGCCAGCAGCTTGGGCGGAACAAGCTATGGCTACACCTTC
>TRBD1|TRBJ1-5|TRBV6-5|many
CASSPDRVQPQHF
TGTGCCAGCAGCCCCGACAGGGTTCAGCCCCAGCATTTT
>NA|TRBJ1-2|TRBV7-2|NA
CASINEPSYGYTF
TGTGCCAGCATTAACGAGCCTTCGTATGGCTACACCTTC
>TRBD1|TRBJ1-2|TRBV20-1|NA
CSAWTGGSWAYGYTF
TGCAGTGCTTGGACAGGGGGCTCTTGGGCATATGGCTACACCTTC
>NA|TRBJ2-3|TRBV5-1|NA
CASSLDASAADTQYF
TGCGCCAGCAGCTTGGATGCTAGCGCTGCAGATACGCAGTATTTT
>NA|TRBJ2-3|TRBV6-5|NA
CASRSDSRGADTQYF
TGTGCCAGCAGATCGGACTCGCGAGGCGCAGATACGCAGTATTTT
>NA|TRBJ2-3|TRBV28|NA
CASTAPGADTQYF
TGTGCCAGCACGGCACCTGGGGCAGATACGCAGTATTTT
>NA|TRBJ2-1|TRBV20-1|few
CSGGDRAKGSNEQFF
TGCAGTGGTGGAGACCGGGCCAAGGGGAGCAATGAGCAGTTCTTC
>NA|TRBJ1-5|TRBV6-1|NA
CASSQGLASNQPQHF
TGTGCCAGCTCACAGGGATTGGCAAGCAATCAGCCCCAGCATTTT
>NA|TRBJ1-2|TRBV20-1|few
CSARDRLNYGYTF
TGCAGTGCTAGGGACAGATTGAACTATGGCTACACCTTC
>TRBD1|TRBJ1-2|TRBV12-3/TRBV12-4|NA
CASSLGTGRWYGYTF
TGTGCCAGCAGTTTAGGGACAGGGAGGTGGTATGGCTACACCTTC
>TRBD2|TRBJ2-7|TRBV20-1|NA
CSARVSGGPYEQYF
TGCAGTGCTAGAGTTAGCGGGGGCCCTTACGAGCAGTACTTC
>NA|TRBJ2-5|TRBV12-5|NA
CASGLSPQETQYF
TGTGCTAGTGGTTTGTCGCCCCAGGAGACCCAGTACTTC
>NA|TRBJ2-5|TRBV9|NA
CASSTGVQETQYF
TGTGCCAGCAGCACAGGAGTCCAAGAGACCCAGTACTTC